Presented here are 25 T cell receptor beta chains from one specimen sequenced in a study of breast tumors, draining lymph nodes, adjacent tissues. Breast cancer patients provided tissue from their axillary draining lymph nodes. Each CDR3 protein gets one entry after TCRdb re-called the multiplex PCR reads with MiXCR. The profile shows about 180,000 distinct CDR3 sequences, roughly a third of them singletons. The sequenced sample was axillary lymph node tissue. The receptors stem from a female donor with breast cancer. Some clones in this sample may be carry-over from other donors' samples.

The sample holds a few counts of this clonotype. The rearrangement uses TRBV24-1 and TRBJ2-3, with a tentative D call TRBD1 (7 bases). The germline V gene has CDR1 KGHDR and CDR2 SFDVKD. Deletions cut 9 bases from V and 2 bases from J, with 17 bases between. The CDR3 covers 15 residues. The CDR3 reads CATGGTAELTDTQYF. CDR3 nucleotide sequence: TGTGCCACCGGCGGGACAGCCGAGCTCACAGATACGCAGTATTTT.

The chain employs TRBV6-6 and TRBJ1-1; D remains unclear. Germline V gene sequence: CDR1 MNHNY, CDR2 SVGAGI (reference sequence). The CDR3 sequence is 15 residues long. V was cut by 5 bases and J by 6 bases, with 19 bases left in between. The CDR3 protein is CASSPLSRVRSEAFF. CDR3 DNA: TGTGCCAGCAGTCCTTTGTCAAGGGTAAGGTCTGAAGCTTTCTTT.

This rearrangement joins TRBV29-1 to TRBJ2-1; 13 nucleotides match TRBD2. Germline CDR1 and CDR2: SQVTM and ANQGSEA. The CDR3 spans 17 residues. Trimming removed 8 bases from V and 7 bases from J; junction bases left unmatched: 17. This chain's CDR3 is CSYLGLAGAPLQNEQFF. The CDR3 nucleotides are TGCAGCTACCTCGGACTAGCGGGAGCCCCGTTGCAAAATGAGCAGTTCTTC.

This clonotype was observed a few times. A single base separates this from a much larger clone, so it may be a read error. This rearrangement joins TRBV20-1 to TRBJ2-7; TRBD2 matches at 11 bases. Germline lookup yields CDR1 DFQATT and CDR2 SNEGSKA (reference sequence). This CDR3 has 17 amino acids. V shed 6 bases and J 3 bases; nucleotides not matched to a gene: 16. The CDR3 is CSAPFLAGGPGSYEQYF. CDR3 sequence (DNA): TGCAGTGCCCCCTTTTTAGCGGGAGGGCCGGGCAGCTACGAGCAGTACTTC.

The sample holds many counts of this clonotype. The chain recombines TRBV12-3 or TRBV12-4 with TRBJ2-7; perhaps TRBD2 as D (6 bases). This CDR3 is built from 13 residues. V lost 3 bases to trimming and J lost 6 bases, with 12 bases between them. The CDR3 here is CASSLTGVGEQYF. For the CDR3, the DNA is TGTGCCAGCAGTTTGACGGGGGTCGGCGAGCAGTACTTC.

Many counts were recorded for this clonotype. The CDR3: CASTRTGAYSPLHF. CDR3 nucleotide sequence: TGTGCCAGCACCAGAACAGGGGCGTATTCACCCCTCCACTTT. The chain carries TRBV11-2 and TRBJ1-6, with 7 bases fitting TRBD1. CDR1 is SGHAT and CDR2 is FQNNGV in the germline V gene. The CDR3 is made up of 14 amino acids. V shed 7 bases and J 8 bases; nucleotides not matched to a gene: 8.

This clonotype came up many times. The chain employs TRBV7-2 and TRBJ2-3; 9 nucleotides agree with TRBD2. Germline-derived CDR1 and CDR2 are SGHTA and FQGNSA. This CDR3 contains 24 residues. V lost 7 bases, J lost 2 bases, and 34 bases stayed unmatched. For the CDR3, the DNA is TGTGCCAGCAAGCCGGAGAGACGGAGACGGGGAAACGGGCTAGCGGGACTCAACACAGATACGCAGTATTTT. It is translated as CASKPERRRRGNGLAGLNTDTQYF.

This chain links TRBV9 with TRBJ2-3; 12 bases are a match to TRBD2. Losses at the gene ends were 0 bases for V and 3 bases for J; bases not matched to a gene: 2. The V gene's germline CDR1 is SGDLS and CDR2 YYNGEE. The CDR3 is made up of 16 amino acids. The DNA of the CDR3 is TGTGCCAGCAGCGTAGCGACTAGCGGGGGAACAGATACGCAGTATTTT. Translated: CASSVATSGGTDTQYF.

The genes are TRBV6-5 and TRBJ1-2; D is uncertain. Germline assignment: CDR1 MNHEY and CDR2 SVGAGI. CDR3 length: 15 amino acids. Trimming pared 6 bases from V and 2 bases from J, leaving 16 bases between. The CDR3 DNA follows: TGTGCCAGCAGACAACCGGGCCAGCGAAACTATGGCTACACCTTC. Protein product: CASRQPGQRNYGYTF.

This clonotype was recorded many times. The chain employs TRBV7-9 and TRBJ2-7, with TRBD1 identical over 11 bases. This CDR3 region has 15 residues. CDR1 and CDR2 (germline): SEHNR, FQNEAQ (reference sequence). The ends lost 2 bases at V and 4 bases at J; junction bases unmatched: 4. Written as DNA, the CDR3 is TGTGCCAGCAGCTTACCTGGACAGGGGGCATACGAGCAGTACTTC. Translating gives CASSLPGQGAYEQYF.

This clonotype has ten or more counts. The chain carries TRBV6-5 and TRBJ2-1, with TRBD2 identical over 13 bases. The CDR3 consists of 15 residues. V shed 4 bases, J shed 4 bases, and the junction held 1 base outside the gene matches. CDR1 is MNHEY and CDR2 is SVGAGI in the germline V gene. This CDR3 reads CASSSGLAGYNEQFF. CDR3 in DNA: TGTGCCAGCAGTTCGGGACTAGCGGGGTACAATGAGCAGTTCTTC.

The V gene is TRBV27, the J gene TRBJ1-2; D is unresolved. With 6 bases removed from V and 0 bases from J, the gap between germline ends came to 8 bases. From germline, CDR1 is MNHEY and CDR2 SMNVEV (reference sequence). This CDR3 comprises 13 residues. The CDR3 nucleotides read TGTGCCAGCAGGCTGCATGCTAACTATGGCTACACCTTC. This encodes CASRLHANYGYTF.

This clonotype has ten or more counts. The chain uses TRBV19 and TRBJ2-3; TRBD2 matches 9 bases. V dropped 7 bases and J dropped 1; count of bases not matched to a gene: 3. The CDR3 length is 14 residues. In germline, CDR1 is LNHDA, CDR2 SQIVND (reference sequence). Here the CDR3 DNA reads TGTGCCAGTACGAAGCGGGGGGGCACAGATACGCAGTATTTT. Protein sequence: CASTKRGGTDTQYF.

The chain uses TRBV20-1 and TRBJ1-5, with D perhaps matching TRBD1 (6 bases). Between the trimmed V and J ends, which lost 8 bases and 11 bases, there was a span of 19 bases. The CDR3 extends over 12 amino acids. The germline CDR1 and CDR2 sequences are DFQATT and SNEGSKA (reference sequence). In nucleotides, the CDR3 is TGCAGTACTGCCGGGGGGCGCGAGACCCAGCATTTT. It translates to CSTAGGRETQHF.

The J gene is TRBJ1-6, the V gene TRBV2, with a weak D call TRBD1 (5 bases). Trimming shortened V by 7 bases and J by 10 bases, and 8 bases separated the two germline ends. This CDR3 spans 11 amino acids. Germline V gene data show CDR1 as SNHLY and CDR2 as FYNNEI. The CDR3 coding sequence is TGTGCCAGCAATGGGGGGTCACCCCTCCACTTT. Its translation is CASNGGSPLHF.

This clonotype came up a few times. This chain links TRBV27 with TRBJ2-1; D could derive from TRBD1 or TRBD2 (5 bases each). Trimming stripped 0 bases from V and 8 bases from J, with 14 bases between. Germline CDR1 and CDR2: MNHEY and SMNVEV (reference sequence). The CDR3 spans 15 residues. The CDR3 protein is CASSLSWGKVDEQFF. The CDR3 nucleotides are TGTGCCAGCAGTTTATCGTGGGGGAAGGTAGATGAGCAGTTCTTC.

This clonotype was observed at least ten times. The gene calls are TRBV5-1 and TRBJ2-7; TRBD2 aligns across 8 bases. J gave up 0 bases and V 4 bases, and 6 bases lay outside the gene matches. CDR1 and CDR2 (germline): SGHRS, YFSETQ. The length of the CDR3 is 15 residues. CDR3 residues: CASSPREGVSYEQYF. In DNA, the CDR3 is TGCGCCAGCAGCCCCCGGGAGGGAGTCTCCTACGAGCAGTACTTC.

This clonotype turned up a few times. V and J are TRBV24-1 and TRBJ2-3; perhaps TRBD2 as D (6 bases). The CDR3 is 16 amino acids. V shed 4 bases and J shed 5 bases, with 18 bases lying between them. Per germline, CDR1 KGHDR and CDR2 SFDVKD. The CDR3 loop reads CATSDPSPSDEDTQYF. The CDR3 nucleotides read TGTGCCACCAGTGACCCCAGTCCTAGCGATGAAGATACGCAGTATTTT.

The rearrangement links TRBV7-8 to TRBJ1-4; D not certain. Germline V gene data show CDR1 as SGHVS and CDR2 as FQNEAQ. This CDR3 is 13 amino acids long. V lost 4 bases and J lost 7, with 10 bases in between. The CDR3, as DNA: TGTGCCAGCAGCTCCCGGTCCAGTGAAAAACTGTTTTTT. Amino acid sequence: CASSSRSSEKLFF.

This clonotype showed up many times. This sequence joins TRBV25-1 and TRBJ2-1, with TRBD2 matching 12 bases. The J segment lost 5 bases and the V segment lost 2 bases, leaving 4 bases of the junction unmatched. The CDR3 is 16 residues long. Per germline, CDR1 MGHDK and CDR2 SYGVNS. CDR3 coding DNA: TGTGCCAGCAGTGAACCGACTAGCGGGAGCAACAATGAGCAGTTCTTC. Amino acid sequence: CASSEPTSGSNNEQFF. Using reference TRBV25-1 and TRBJ2-1 for the parts outside the CDR3, the full variable domain is EADIYQTPRYLVIGTGKKITLECSQTMGHDKMYWYQQDPGMELHLIHYSYGVNSTEKGDLSSESTVSRIRTEHFPLTLESARPSHTSQYLCASSEPTSGSNNEQFFGPGTRLTVL.

CDR3 in DNA: TGTGCCAGCAGTTTTGCCCAGGGAAACACTGAAGCTTTCTTT. Translating it yields CASSFAQGNTEAFF. The rearrangement uses TRBV6-5 and TRBJ1-1, with a tentative D call TRBD1 (5 bases). The V end was cut by 4 bases, the J end by 2 bases, with 11 bases between. The CDR3 has 14 residues. Germline values: CDR1 MNHEY, CDR2 SVGAGI.

This clonotype was seen a handful of times. A much bigger clone sits one base away, suggesting this may be a read error. V is TRBV20-1 and J is TRBJ2-3, with 12 positions matching TRBD2. Germline values: CDR1 DFQATT, CDR2 SNEGSKA (reference sequence). After removal of 6 bases from V and 6 bases from J, the junction contained 13 bases not matched to a gene. This CDR3 has 16 residues. In DNA, the CDR3 is TGCAGTGCAAATACCAGGACTAGCGGGGCGAGGGATACGCAGTATTTT. This encodes CSANTRTSGARDTQYF.

A remark on this clonotype: The final CDR3 position lacks the conserved phenylalanine or tryptophan, pointing to a likely read error. V gene TRBV28 combines with J gene TRBJ1-5; D is perhaps TRBD1 (6 bases). The length of the CDR3 is 13 residues. Germline V gene data show CDR1 as MDHEN and CDR2 as SYDVKM. Trimming took off 6 bases at V and 4 bases at J, with 10 bases between the two ends. The CDR3 sequence: CASSGQLNQPQHS. The CDR3 DNA sequence: TGTGCCAGCAGCGGACAGCTAAATCAGCCCCAGCATTCT.

This clonotype occurred many times. The chain joins TRBV20-1 to TRBJ1-2; a weak D match, TRBD1 (6 bases). The germline V and J ends were trimmed by 1 base and 8 bases, with 17 bases remaining between them. The CDR3 is made up of 14 amino acids. Germline V CDR1 and CDR2: DFQATT, SNEGSKA (reference sequence). CDR3 amino acids: CSARGYREGNGYTF. The CDR3 bases are TGCAGTGCTAGAGGATACAGGGAAGGTAACGGCTACACCTTC.

This clonotype showed up many times. The junction departs from germline at one end; a sequencing error may be responsible. The J gene is TRBJ2-1, the V gene TRBV20-1, with TRBD2 matching over 8 bases. The germline CDR1 and CDR2 sequences are DFQATT and SNEGSKA (reference sequence). The length of the CDR3 is 14 residues. The CDR3 sequence: CSAGVAGPYTEQFF. CDR3 coding DNA: TGCAGTGCTGGAGTAGCGGGACCATACACTGAGCAGTTCTTC.